The clone carrying this T cell receptor beta chain was observed a handful of times. Its antigen is not identified. The CDR3 contains 15 residues. Germline CDR1 and CDR2: ENHRY and SYGVKD. With V trimmed by 4 bases and J by 2 bases, 8 bases remained unmatched. The data belong to a study of identical twins. TCRdb reanalysed the 5' RACE reads using MiXCR and keeps one entry per CDR3 protein. Here the sample spans roughly 770,000 distinct CDR3 sequences, about 18% being singletons. Study observations and caveats: Model-predicted out-of-frame TCR alpha sharing fell below observed values in monozygotic twins.

With no exceptions, donors were healthy Caucasians. The same sample was also used in a study of T cells expressing NK-cell markers.

The material sequenced was PBMCs. The source is a woman aged 18-29 years in good health. This chain joins TRBV10-3 and TRBJ2-7; 7 bases fit TRBD1. For the CDR3, the DNA is TGTGCCATCAGTGCTGACAGGGCCTCAACCTACGAGCAGTACTTC. Amino acids: CAISADRASTYEQYF.